The rows below give T cell receptor beta chains drawn from one sample of a study of blood T cell repertoires in COVID-19. Generated by immunoSEQ multiplex PCR, the TCRdb table keeps only in-frame clones and is missing some. The repertoire includes about 260,000 clones, approximately 89% of them detected once, and roughly 1.2% sits in the top ten. Specimen: PBMCs or T cells enriched from blood (not recorded which). The receptors were sampled from a woman aged 35 to 49 with acute COVID-19. CDR3s include the opening cysteine and the closing phenylalanine or tryptophan. The D gene is left open where the match is weak. Clone size is shown for a subset of rows, as once, few, many or a class of expanded clone.

j_call v_call d_call clone_size cdr3_aa cdr3_nt
TRBJ1-1 TRBV19 NA NA CAARDTGNTEAFF TGTGCCGCCCGGGACACCGGGAACACTGAAGCTTTCTTT
TRBJ1-1 TRBV3-1/TRBV3-2 NA NA CASSPTGQRRWTEAFF TGTGCCAGCAGCCCAACCGGACAGCGGAGGTGGACTGAAGCTTTCTTT
TRBJ2-3 TRBV6-5 TRBD1 NA CASSYFGQGADTQYF TGTGCCAGCAGTTACTTTGGACAGGGGGCAGATACGCAGTATTTT
TRBJ2-7 TRBV11-2 TRBD1 NA CASSLVQGALEQYF TGTGCCAGCAGCTTAGTGCAGGGGGCGCTTGAGCAGTACTTC
TRBJ1-1 TRBV7-9 NA NA CASSPAGGSGTEAFF TGTGCCAGCAGCCCAGCGGGGGGAAGCGGCACTGAAGCTTTCTTT
TRBJ1-4 TRBV29-1 TRBD1 NA CSVMGQGSFGPSEKLFF TGCAGCGTTATGGGACAGGGATCGTTCGGGCCCAGCGAAAAACTGTTTTTT
TRBJ2-3 TRBV7-2 TRBD1 NA CASSFRTGLTDTQYF TGTGCCAGCAGCTTTCGGACAGGGTTGACAGATACGCAGTATTTT
TRBJ1-3 TRBV3-1/TRBV3-2 TRBD1 few CASSQRGLGNTIYF TGTGCCAGCAGCCAAAGGGGGCTTGGAAACACCATATATTTT
TRBJ1-2 TRBV9 TRBD1 NA CASSVPYGTGTANYGYTF TGTGCCAGCAGCGTACCCTACGGGACAGGGACGGCTAACTATGGCTACACCTTC
TRBJ1-5 TRBV11-2 TRBD1 NA CASSETGTVDYQPQHF TGTGCCAGCAGCGAAACCGGGACAGTAGATTATCAGCCCCAGCATTTT
TRBJ1-5 TRBV27 NA NA CASSPKGPPGESNQPQHF TGTGCCAGCAGTCCCAAAGGGCCCCCGGGAGAAAGCAATCAGCCCCAGCATTTT
TRBJ1-4 TRBV7-9 TRBD1 NA CASSLDYGTGNEKLFF TGTGCCAGCAGCTTAGACTACGGGACAGGGAATGAAAAACTGTTTTTT
TRBJ1-2 TRBV9 NA NA CASSVGSGPLYGYTF TGTGCCAGCAGCGTAGGATCAGGGCCCCTTTATGGCTACACCTTC
TRBJ1-6 TRBV7-9 NA NA CASSFSQGTMALHF TGTGCCAGCAGCTTCTCACAGGGTACGATGGCCCTCCACTTT
TRBJ1-1 TRBV6-5 NA NA CASSYTPDRNTEAFF TGTGCCAGCAGTTACACTCCGGACAGAAACACTGAAGCTTTCTTT
TRBJ1-1 TRBV24-1 NA NA CATSPGGWLTEAFF TGTGCCACCAGCCCCGGAGGGTGGCTCACTGAAGCTTTCTTT